This T cell receptor (beta chain) was identified during a study of blood T cell repertoires in COVID-19. Looking at the study overall: COVID-19 samples from acute and convalescent phases originated in the United States, Italy and Spain. PBMCs, B-cell-depleted T cells, or T cells were the source of the cDNA or gDNA that made up the material.

In the authors' methods: Amplification from reference gene primers served as the basis for estimated nucleated cell counts. Produced via immunoSEQ multiplex PCR; TCRdb's table is partial and in-frame only. V and J calls and clone size are copied from that table; D and trimming were computed from the DNA. The data contain around 60,000 clones, under 85% of them singletons. Germline assignment: CDR1 SEHNR and CDR2 FQNEAQ (reference sequence). With 6 bases clipped from V and 8 bases from J, the junction kept 9 bases outside the gene matches. The CDR3 is 14 amino acids. The chain links TRBV7-9 to TRBJ2-1, with 8 bases matching TRBD2. The TCR was taken from a woman older than 75 with acute or convalescent COVID-19. The source material was peripheral blood. In nucleotides, the CDR3 is TGTGCCAGCAGGGCCGGGGGGGCCGAGGATGAGCAGTTCTTC. Translating it yields CASRAGGAEDEQFF.